This T cell receptor (beta chain) came from a study of CD8+CD57+ T cells in acquired aplastic anemia. Whole-study results and caveats: A significant difference in CD8+ Simpson's diversity between patients and controls was not found.

Genomic DNA, serving as template, underwent TCR beta VDJ and CDR3 profiling. TCRdb re-called the reads with MiXCR, one entry per CDR3 protein. The data contain under 350,000 distinct CDR3 sequences, 56% of them singletons. Flow cytometry had shown expanded CD8+CD57+ cells in the patients chosen for sequencing. Each patient carried a diagnosis of severe acquired aplastic anemia. No therapy was given to patients before blood sampling. This clonotype was counted once. Its target is not known. This CDR3 has 14 residues. Germline CDR1 reads SGHKS; CDR2 reads YYEKEE (reference sequence). V dropped 0 bases and J dropped 8 bases, with 14 bases sitting between them.

The chain employs TRBV5-5 and TRBJ1-2; perhaps TRBD1 as D (6 bases). The sample was sorted CD4+, CD8+, or CD8+CD57+ T cells (not recorded which) from PBMCs. The receptor was isolated from a human donor with aplastic anemia. The CDR3 bases are TGTGCCAGCAGCTTGGATGTGGCAGGGGTCGGCTACACCTTC. This translates into CASSLDVAGVGYTF. Filled out from reference TRBV5-5 and TRBJ1-2, the complete variable domain reads DAGVTQSPTHLIKTRGQQVTLRCSPISGHKSVSWYQQVLGQGPQFIFQYYEKEERGRGNFPDRFSARQFPNYSSELNVNALLLGDSALYLCASSLDVAGVGYTFGSGTRLTVV.